A single sample gave rise to the 3 T cell receptor beta chains below, sequenced in a study of T cells after yellow fever vaccination. TCRdb reprocessed the 5' RACE reads via MiXCR and lists one record per CDR3 protein. The sample has some 220,000 distinct CDR3 sequences, 3% to 4% seen once. The material was CD4+ T cells sorted from PBMCs, obtained 10 days after the yellow fever booster vaccination. The origin of the receptors is a man between 18 and 29 years old who received the YFV17D yellow fever vaccine.

This sequence joins TRBV19 and TRBJ2-1; 11 bases align to TRBD2. The CDR3 runs to 17 residues. The V gene end was trimmed by 4 bases and the J gene end by 6 bases; junction bases not matched to a gene: 11. Germline V lookup: CDR1 LNHDA, CDR2 SQIVND (reference sequence). As DNA, the CDR3 is TGTGCCAGTAGTACCCAGGCTAGCGGGGGGCCATCCAATGAGCAGTTCTTC. This codes for CASSTQASGGPSNEQFF.

This clonotype was counted many times. The V call is TRBV5-1, the J call TRBJ2-7, with 13 positions matching TRBD2. This CDR3 region has 16 residues. In germline, CDR1 is SGHRS, CDR2 YFSETQ. The V gene end was trimmed by 0 bases and the J gene end by 6 bases; junction bases not matched to a gene: 6. CDR3 sequence: CASSLEGLAGVSEQYF. CDR3 sequence (DNA): TGCGCCAGCAGCTTGGAAGGACTAGCGGGGGTTTCCGAGCAGTACTTC.

This clonotype came up a few times. CDR3 loop: CSATAGFVGEQFF. The DNA of the CDR3 is TGCAGCGCGACGGCAGGGTTCGTTGGTGAGCAGTTCTTC. The chain couples TRBV29-1 to TRBJ2-1, with TRBD1 as a possible D gene (5 bases). This CDR3 contains 13 residues. The germline V and J ends were trimmed by 7 bases and 9 bases, with 19 bases remaining between them. Germline V gene data show CDR1 as SQVTM and CDR2 as ANQGSEA.